The T cell receptor beta chain described here comes from a study of T cell repertoires in cytomegalovirus infection. Study background: CMV infection together with matching HLA type was indicated by public TCR beta signatures. Whole-study results and caveats: There were HLA-C-restricted CMV-specific TCR beta clonotypes dominating the ex vivo response.

V shed 5 bases, J shed 4 bases, and the junction held 14 bases outside the gene matches. The CDR3 loop spans 17 amino acids. Germline V gene lookup returns CDR1 SGHTA and CDR2 FQGTGA. With respect to this clonotype: What it binds is unknown.

Each CDR3 protein gets one entry after TCRdb re-called the reads with MiXCR. The table includes some 150,000 distinct CDR3 sequences, about 20% detected once. Sequencing was done on a sample of PBMCs. The rearrangement joins TRBV7-3 to TRBJ1-5; TRBD1 matches 7 bases. This TCR came from a human donor in good health (CMV status not recorded). Some clones in this sample may be carry-over from other donors' samples. The CDR3 DNA is TGTGCCAGCAGCGTCGGGGACAGCGCGAAGGTTAATCAGCCCCAGCATTTT. This translates into CASSVGDSAKVNQPQHF.